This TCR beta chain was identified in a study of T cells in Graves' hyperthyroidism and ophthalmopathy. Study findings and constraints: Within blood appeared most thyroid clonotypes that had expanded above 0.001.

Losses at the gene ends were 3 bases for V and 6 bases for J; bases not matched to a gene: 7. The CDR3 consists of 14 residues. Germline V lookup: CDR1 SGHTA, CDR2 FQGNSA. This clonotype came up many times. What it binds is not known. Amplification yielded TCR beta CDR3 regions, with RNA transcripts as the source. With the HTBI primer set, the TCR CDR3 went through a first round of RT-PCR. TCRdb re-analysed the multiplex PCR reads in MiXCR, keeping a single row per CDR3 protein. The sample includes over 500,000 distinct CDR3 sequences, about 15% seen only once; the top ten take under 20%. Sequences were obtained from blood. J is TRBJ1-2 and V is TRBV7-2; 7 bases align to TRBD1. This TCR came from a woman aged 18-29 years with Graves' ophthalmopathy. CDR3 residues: CASSFRQGTNGYTF. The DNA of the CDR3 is TGTGCCAGCAGCTTCCGACAGGGTACAAATGGCTACACCTTC.